One T cell receptor (beta chain) is described in this entry. The source of the sample is a study of blood T cell repertoires in COVID-19. Here immunoSEQ multiplex PCR was the method, and the copy in TCRdb shows in-frame clones only, minus some. The sample includes about 130,000 clones, around 88% of them seen just once. This TCR came from a woman in her forties or fifties who had recovered from COVID-19. The sample consisted of peripheral blood.

This chain's CDR3 is CASRRGSFINSPLHF. CDR3 coding DNA: TGTGCCAGCAGGAGAGGGTCTTTCATTAATTCACCCCTCCACTTT. The chain has TRBV13 and TRBJ1-6; D remains ambiguous. The V end was cut by 6 bases, the J end by 6 bases, with 15 bases between. CDR1 is PRHDT, CDR2 FYEKMQ, per germline (reference sequence). This CDR3 spans 15 amino acids.